This T cell receptor beta chain was documented in a study of blood T cell repertoires in COVID-19. CDR3 length: 16 residues. Germline V CDR1 and CDR2: LNHNV, YYDKDF (reference sequence). V was trimmed by 0 bases and J by 6 bases, leaving 15 bases between them. Those who participated ranged in age from 18 to 89 years and resided in approximately 23 US areas. Allocation to cohorts depended on clinical history reported by the participants. Exposed participants came across a COVID-19 case within 2 weeks before study entry. Sequencing was performed with immunoSEQ multiplex PCR; in TCRdb, only in-frame clones are kept and a portion is missing. The sample contains roughly 180,000 clones, roughly three quarters of which appear only once.

The sample was PBMCs or T cells enriched from blood (not recorded which). This sequence joins TRBV15 and TRBJ1-5; TRBD1 might be the D (5 bases). The clonotype comes from a man in his fifties or sixties who had been exposed to COVID-19. CDR3 loop: CATSRDRSGWAQPQHF. The CDR3 DNA follows: TGTGCCACCAGCAGAGATCGATCAGGGTGGGCTCAGCCCCAGCATTTT.